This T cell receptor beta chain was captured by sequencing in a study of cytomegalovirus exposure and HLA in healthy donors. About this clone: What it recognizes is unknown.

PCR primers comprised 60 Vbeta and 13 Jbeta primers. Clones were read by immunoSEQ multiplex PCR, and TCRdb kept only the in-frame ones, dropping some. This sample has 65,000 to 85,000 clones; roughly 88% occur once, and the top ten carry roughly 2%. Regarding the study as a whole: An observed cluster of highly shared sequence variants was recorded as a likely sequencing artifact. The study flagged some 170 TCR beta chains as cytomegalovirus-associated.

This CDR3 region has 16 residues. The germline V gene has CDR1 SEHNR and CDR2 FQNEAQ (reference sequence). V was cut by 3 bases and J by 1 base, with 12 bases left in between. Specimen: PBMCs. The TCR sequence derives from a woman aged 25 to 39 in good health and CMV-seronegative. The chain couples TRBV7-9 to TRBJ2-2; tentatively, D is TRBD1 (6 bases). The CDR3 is CASSFMGRGNTGELFF. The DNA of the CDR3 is TGTGCCAGCAGCTTCATGGGCAGGGGGAACACCGGGGAGCTGTTTTTT.